The clone carrying this TCR beta chain was observed many times. Its antigen is not known. The sample belongs to a study of T cells in Graves' hyperthyroidism and ophthalmopathy. There are 13 residues in the CDR3. Trimming took 5 bases from V and 5 from J, leaving 10 bases between them. The germline gives CDR1 MNHNS, CDR2 SASEGT. Researchers took RNA transcripts and amplified the TCR beta CDR3 regions from them. Using the HTBI primer set, a first-round RT-PCR was run on the TCR CDR3. TCRdb fed the multiplex PCR reads into MiXCR, producing one record per CDR3 protein. Of a few hundred thousand distinct CDR3 sequences in the sample, 15% to 19% were seen once. Exclusion of a patient resulted from uncontrolled infection, other autoimmune disease, pregnancy or lactation. Clinical symptoms, serum thyroxine, TRAb, thyroid ultrasound and orbital computed tomography informed diagnoses. Study-wide findings and caveats: Ophthalmopathy could be told apart from stable hyperthyroidism with a 13 V-J model.

This chain connects TRBV6-1 to TRBJ1-5; possibly TRBD1 for D (6 bases). This receptor was taken from a woman in her thirties with Graves' hyperthyroidism. Material for sequencing was blood. CDR3 bases: TGTGCCAGCAGTAAGGGGGTGGATCAGCCCCAGCATTTT. This gives the protein CASSKGVDQPQHF.